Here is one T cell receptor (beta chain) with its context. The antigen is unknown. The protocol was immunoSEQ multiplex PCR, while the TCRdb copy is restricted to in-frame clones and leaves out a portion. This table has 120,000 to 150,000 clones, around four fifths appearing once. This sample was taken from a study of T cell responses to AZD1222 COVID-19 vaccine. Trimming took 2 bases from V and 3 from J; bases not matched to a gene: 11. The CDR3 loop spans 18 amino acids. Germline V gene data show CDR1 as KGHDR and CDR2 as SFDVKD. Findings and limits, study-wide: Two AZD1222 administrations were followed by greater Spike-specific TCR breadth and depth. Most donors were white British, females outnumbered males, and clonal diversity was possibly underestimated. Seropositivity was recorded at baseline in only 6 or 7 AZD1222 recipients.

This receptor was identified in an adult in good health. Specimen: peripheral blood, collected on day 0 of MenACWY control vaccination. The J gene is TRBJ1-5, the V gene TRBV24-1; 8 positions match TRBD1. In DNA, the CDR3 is TGTGCCACCAGTGATTACCCCGGACAGGGAGGTCTCAATCAGCCCCAGCATTTT. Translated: CATSDYPGQGGLNQPQHF.